Below are 18 T cell receptor beta chains sequenced from a single sample in a study of cytomegalovirus exposure and HLA in healthy donors. Vbeta (60) and Jbeta (13) primers were used in the PCR. Clones were sequenced by immunoSEQ multiplex PCR, and TCRdb holds only the in-frame ones, with some missing. The sample has 150,000 to 200,000 clones, 65% to 85% seen once. The sample comprised PBMCs. These receptors all stem from a middle-aged woman in good health and CMV-seropositive.

V is TRBV6-5 and J is TRBJ2-1; the match to TRBD2 covers 9 bases. The CDR3 has 14 residues. Germline CDR1 is MNHEY and CDR2 is SVGAGI. V lost 4 bases to trimming and J lost 7 bases; unmatched junction nucleotides: 5. The CDR3 sequence: CASSSLAGFNEQFF. The CDR3 coding sequence is TGTGCCAGCAGTTCCCTAGCGGGGTTTAATGAGCAGTTCTTC.

This clone was picked up a small number of times. The V gene is TRBV28, the J gene TRBJ2-6; TRBD1 might be the D (6 bases). Trimming removed 6 bases from V and 2 bases from J, with 14 bases in between. This CDR3 is built from 16 residues. Germline CDR1 MDHEN, CDR2 SYDVKM. CDR3 sequence (DNA): TGTGCCAGCAGGAAACAGGGTGTGCCTGGGGCCAACGTCCTGACTTTC. This codes for CASRKQGVPGANVLTF.

This clone has a handful of counts. The V call is TRBV4-3, the J call TRBJ1-1, with D perhaps TRBD1 (5 bases). Germline-derived CDR1 and CDR2 are LGHNA and YSLEER. The CDR3 loop spans 16 amino acids. The V gene lost 0 bases and the J gene lost 1 base, with 12 bases spanning the gap. The CDR3 spells CASSQDWQGSNTEAFF. The CDR3 nucleotides read TGCGCCAGCAGCCAAGATTGGCAGGGTTCGAACACTGAAGCTTTCTTT.

In its sample, this clone was seen a few times. V and J are TRBV5-1 and TRBJ1-4, with 8 bases fitting TRBD1. Trimming took 2 bases from V and 7 from J; bases not matched to a gene: 7. Per the germline V gene, CDR1 is SGHRS and CDR2 is YFSETQ. The CDR3 covers 15 residues. In nucleotides, the CDR3 is TGCGCCAGCAGCTTTCAGGGGGCGCAGGGTGAAAAACTGTTTTTT. Amino acid sequence: CASSFQGAQGEKLFF.

V usage is TRBV5-1 and J usage is TRBJ1-1; 9 bases are a match to TRBD1. J was trimmed by 0 bases and V by 4 bases; bases with no gene match: 10. CDR3 length: 17 residues. Germline V gene sequence: CDR1 SGHRS, CDR2 YFSETQ. The CDR3 bases are TGCGCCAGCAGCGAGGGACAGGGTGGAAGAGTGAACACTGAAGCTTTCTTT. Its translation: CASSEGQGGRVNTEAFF.

In DNA, the CDR3 is TGTGCCAGCAGCTTACAGGGGGCGCGAGCTGGCTACACCTTC. Its translation: CASSLQGARAGYTF. The chain links TRBV7-9 to TRBJ1-2, with 8 bases lining up with TRBD1. The trim removed 2 bases at V and 7 bases at J, leaving 6 bases unmatched. CDR3 length: 14 residues. Germline CDR1 SEHNR, CDR2 FQNEAQ (reference sequence). Full variable domain (rest looked up from reference TRBV7-9 and TRBJ1-2): DTGVSQNPRHKITKRGQNVTFRCDPISEHNRLYWYRQTLGQGPEFLTYFQNEAQLEKSRLLSDRFSAERPKGSFSTLEIQRTEQGDSAMYLCASSLQGARAGYTFGSGTRLTVV.

The table lists this clone with a count of one. The chain combines TRBV4-3 with TRBJ2-2; no reliable D call. Trimming pared 4 bases from V and 2 bases from J, leaving 11 bases between. The CDR3 loop spans 15 amino acids. Looked up from germline, CDR1 is LGHNA and CDR2 is YSLEER. CDR3 loop: CASSPRNSNTGELFF. The CDR3 coding sequence is TGCGCCAGCAGCCCCCGGAACAGCAACACCGGGGAGCTGTTTTTT.

CDR3 DNA sequence: TGTGCCAGCAGCTCTGGGGGAGGAAGTCTTATGAACACTGAAGCTTTCTTT. As protein: CASSSGGGSLMNTEAFF. The rearrangement joins TRBV7-9 to TRBJ1-1, with a possible D match to TRBD1 (5 bases). CDR3 size: 17 residues. Germline CDR1 is SEHNR and CDR2 is FQNEAQ (reference sequence). Between the trimmed V and J ends, which lost 4 bases and 0 bases, there was a span of 18 bases.

The chain uses TRBV7-2 and TRBJ1-2; D not resolved. Germline V CDR1 and CDR2: SGHTA, FQGNSA. There are 13 residues in the CDR3. The V end lost 5 bases, the J end lost 8 bases, and 15 bases lay between the germline ends. CDR3 in amino acids: CASSPRERDGYTF. The CDR3, as DNA: TGTGCCAGCAGCCCCCGGGAGAGAGACGGCTACACCTTC. Full variable domain (outside the CDR3, taken from reference TRBV7-2 and TRBJ1-2): GAGVSQSPSNKVTEKGKDVELRCDPISGHTALYWYRQSLGQGLEFLIYFQGNSAPDKSGLPSDRFSAERTGGSVSTLTIQRTQQEDSAVYLCASSPRERDGYTFGSGTRLTVV.

V is TRBV18 and J is TRBJ1-1, with 7 bases fitting TRBD1. The germline gives CDR1 KGHSH, CDR2 LQKENI. After removal of 3 bases from V and 3 bases from J, the junction contained 13 bases not matched to a gene. The CDR3 is made up of 17 amino acids. The DNA for the CDR3 is TGTGCCAGCTCACCCTTTGTCCCAGGGGGGTCGGACACTGAAGCTTTCTTT. Protein: CASSPFVPGGSDTEAFF.

This clone is deemed medium-sized. The chain joins TRBV4-2 to TRBJ2-7; TRBD1 aligns across 7 bases. Germline CDR1 LGHNA, CDR2 YNFKEQ. This CDR3 has 15 amino acids. The V gene end was trimmed by 0 bases and the J gene end by 3 bases; junction bases not matched to a gene: 5. The CDR3 DNA is TGTGCCAGCAGCCAAGATGGGGACAGCTACTACGAGCAGTACTTC. Residues: CASSQDGDSYYEQYF.

The V call is TRBV5-1, the J call TRBJ2-2; 16 nucleotides align to TRBD2. Germline V gene data show CDR1 as SGHRS and CDR2 as YFSETQ. With V trimmed by 4 bases and J by 4 bases, 10 bases remained unmatched. The CDR3 sequence is 19 residues long. The CDR3 bases are TGCGCCAGCAGCATCCAAGGGACTAGCGGGGGGGCTATCACCGGGGAGCTGTTTTTT. As protein: CASSIQGTSGGAITGELFF. Filled out from reference TRBV5-1 and TRBJ2-2, the complete variable domain reads KAGVTQTPRYLIKTRGQQVTLSCSPISGHRSVSWYQQTPGQGLQFLFEYFSETQRNKGNFPGRFSGRQFSNSRSEMNVSTLELGDSALYLCASSIQGTSGGAITGELFFGEGSRLTVL.

The chain joins TRBV7-8 to TRBJ2-7; 9 bases line up with TRBD1. Trimming removed 0 bases from V and 11 bases from J; junction bases left unmatched: 5. The length of the CDR3 is 13 residues. Germline V CDR1 and CDR2: SGHVS, FQNEAQ. DNA of the CDR3: TGTGCCAGCAGCTTAGCGGCGGGACAGGGAAAGTACTTC. Amino acids: CASSLAAGQGKYF.

The chain links TRBV10-1 to TRBJ2-1; 7 nucleotides agree with TRBD2. Germline V CDR1 and CDR2: WNHNN, SYGVQD (reference sequence). J was trimmed by 0 bases and V by 7 bases; bases with no gene match: 9. The CDR3 loop spans 16 amino acids. The chain's CDR3 is CASNCWGGSSYNEQFF. The CDR3 DNA sequence: TGCGCCAGCAATTGCTGGGGGGGGAGCTCCTACAATGAGCAGTTCTTC.

This rearrangement joins TRBV30 to TRBJ2-7; 11 nucleotides agree with TRBD1. CDR1 is GTSNPN and CDR2 is SVGIG in the germline V gene (reference sequence). The CDR3 has 15 residues. The J segment lost 2 bases and the V segment lost 4 bases, leaving 7 bases of the junction unmatched. The CDR3 DNA follows: TGTGCCTGGATAAAACCGGGACAGGGGGCCTACGAGCAGTACTTC. Its protein product is CAWIKPGQGAYEQYF.

The chain joins TRBV6-1 to TRBJ2-3; 9 nucleotides align to TRBD2. With V trimmed by 1 base and J by 6 bases, 5 bases remained unmatched. There are 15 residues in the CDR3. Germline-derived CDR1 and CDR2 are MNHNS and SASEGT. CDR3 DNA: TGTGCCAGCAGTGAAGGGGCTGCGGGAGGGGATACGCAGTATTTT. Its protein is CASSEGAAGGDTQYF.

The chain has TRBV28 and TRBJ2-7; the match to TRBD1 covers 7 bases. This CDR3 contains 15 residues. V trimming: 2 bases; J trimming: 1 base; junction bases outside the gene matches: 5. CDR1 and CDR2 (germline): MDHEN, SYDVKM. CDR3 nucleotides: TGTGCCAGCAGTTTAGGTCAGGGGGTATCCTACGAGCAGTACTTC. This codes for CASSLGQGVSYEQYF. Supplemented by reference TRBV28 and TRBJ2-7, the full variable domain reads DVKVTQSSRYLVKRTGEKVFLECVQDMDHENMFWYRQDPGLGLRLIYFSYDVKMKEKGDIPEGYSVSREKKERFSLILESASTNQTSMYLCASSLGQGVSYEQYFGPGTRLTVT.

The chain has TRBV7-2 and TRBJ2-2; the D is unclear. Germline values: CDR1 SGHTA, CDR2 FQGNSA. The CDR3 extends over 11 amino acids. V shed 5 bases and J shed 9 bases, with 7 bases lying between them. This chain's CDR3 is CASSPEWELFF. CDR3 coding DNA: TGTGCCAGCAGCCCTGAGTGGGAGCTGTTTTTT.